The subject of this entry is one T cell receptor (beta chain). The data were obtained in a study of OX40 agonist ivuxolimab in advanced cancers. The overall study: In this cohort, patients received ivuxolimab, an agonistic anti-OX40 (CD134) antibody. One hepatocellular carcinoma and a couple of cutaneous melanoma patients partially responded.

TCRdb's table, derived via immunoSEQ multiplex PCR, lists solely in-frame clones and lacks some. Here the sample spans around 64,000 clones, nearly 90% being singletons. Germline V gives CDR1 LNHDA, CDR2 SQIVND (reference sequence). Trimming stripped 7 bases from V and 7 bases from J, with 17 bases between. There are 14 residues in the CDR3. The sequence was collected from an adult with an advanced solid tumor such as melanoma, head and neck, liver or kidney cancer. The gene calls are TRBV19 and TRBJ1-5, with TRBD1 as a possible D gene (5 bases). Material: CD4+ or CD8+ T cells sorted from blood, obtained in a trial of the OX40 agonist ivuxolimab. The CDR3 protein is CASIRRGGDQPQHF. The CDR3 bases are TGTGCCAGTATCCGACGAGGAGGGGACCAGCCCCAGCATTTT.